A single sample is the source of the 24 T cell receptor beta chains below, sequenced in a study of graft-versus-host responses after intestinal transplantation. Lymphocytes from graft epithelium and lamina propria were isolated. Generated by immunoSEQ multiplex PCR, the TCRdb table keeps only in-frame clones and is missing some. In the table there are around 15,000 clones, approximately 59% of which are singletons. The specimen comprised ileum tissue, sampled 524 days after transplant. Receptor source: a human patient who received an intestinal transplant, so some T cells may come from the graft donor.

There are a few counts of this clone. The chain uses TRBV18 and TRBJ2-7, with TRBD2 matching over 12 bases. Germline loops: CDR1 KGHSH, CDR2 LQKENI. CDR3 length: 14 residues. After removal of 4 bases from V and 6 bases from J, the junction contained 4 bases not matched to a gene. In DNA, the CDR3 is TGTGCCAGCTCACAAGGACTAGCGGGGACCGAGCAGTACTTC. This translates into CASSQGLAGTEQYF.

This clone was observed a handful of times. This CDR3 reads CASSRTGTGLYEQYF. As DNA, the CDR3 is TGTGCCAGCAGCCGAACCGGGACAGGTCTCTACGAGCAGTACTTC. V and J are TRBV9 and TRBJ2-7; 8 bases agree with TRBD1. V was clipped by 4 bases and J by 3 bases; unmatched bases: 9. The CDR3 runs to 15 residues. Germline V CDR1 and CDR2: SGDLS, YYNGEE.

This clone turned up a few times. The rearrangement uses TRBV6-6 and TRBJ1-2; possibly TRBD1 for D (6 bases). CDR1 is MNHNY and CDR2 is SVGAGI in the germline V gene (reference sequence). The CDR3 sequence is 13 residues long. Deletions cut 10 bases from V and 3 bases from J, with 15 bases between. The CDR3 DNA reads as TGTGCCACCAGGGACCCAGGGGACTATGGCTACACCTTC. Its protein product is CATRDPGDYGYTF.

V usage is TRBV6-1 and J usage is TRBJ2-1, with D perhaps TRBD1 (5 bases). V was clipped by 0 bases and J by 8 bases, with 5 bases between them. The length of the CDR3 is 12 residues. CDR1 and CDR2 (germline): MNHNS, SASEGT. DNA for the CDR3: TGTGCCAGCAGTGAAGCGGGGCATGAGCAGTTCTTC. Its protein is CASSEAGHEQFF.

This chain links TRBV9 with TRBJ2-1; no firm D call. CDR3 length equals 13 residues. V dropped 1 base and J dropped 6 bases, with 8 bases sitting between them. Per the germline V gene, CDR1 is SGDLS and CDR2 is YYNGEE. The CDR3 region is CASSVLESNEQFF. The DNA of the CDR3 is TGTGCCAGCAGCGTATTAGAGAGCAATGAGCAGTTCTTC.

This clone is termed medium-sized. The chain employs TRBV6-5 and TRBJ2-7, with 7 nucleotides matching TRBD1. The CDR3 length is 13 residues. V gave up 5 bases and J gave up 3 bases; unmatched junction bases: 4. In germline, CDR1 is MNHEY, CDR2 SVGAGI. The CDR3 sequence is CASSRDRDYEQYF. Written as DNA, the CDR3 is TGTGCCAGCAGTAGAGACAGGGACTACGAGCAGTACTTC.

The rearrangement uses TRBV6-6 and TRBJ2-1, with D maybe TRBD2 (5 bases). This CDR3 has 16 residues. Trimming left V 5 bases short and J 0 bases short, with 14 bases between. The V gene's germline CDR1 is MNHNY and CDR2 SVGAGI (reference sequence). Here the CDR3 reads CASSPRRVGSYNEQFF. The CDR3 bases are TGTGCCAGCAGTCCCCGGCGGGTGGGCTCCTACAATGAGCAGTTCTTC.

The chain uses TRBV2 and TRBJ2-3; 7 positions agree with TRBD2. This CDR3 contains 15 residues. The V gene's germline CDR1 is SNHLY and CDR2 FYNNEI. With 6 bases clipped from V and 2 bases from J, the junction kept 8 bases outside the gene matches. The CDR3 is CASSNPGGPTDTQYF. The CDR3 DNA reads TGTGCCAGCAGCAACCCGGGGGGACCCACAGATACGCAGTATTTT.

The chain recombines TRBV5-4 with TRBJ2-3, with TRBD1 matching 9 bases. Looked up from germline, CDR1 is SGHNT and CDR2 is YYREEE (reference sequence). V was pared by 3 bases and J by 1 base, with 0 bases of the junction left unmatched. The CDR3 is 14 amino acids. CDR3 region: CASSWTGGTDTQYF. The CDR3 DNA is TGTGCCAGCAGCTGGACAGGGGGCACAGATACGCAGTATTTT. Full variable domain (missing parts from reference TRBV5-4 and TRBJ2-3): ETGVTQSPTHLIKTRGQQVTLRCSSQSGHNTVSWYQQALGQGPQFIFQYYREEENGRGNFPPRFSGLQFPNYSSELNVNALELDDSALYLCASSWTGGTDTQYFGPGTRLTVL.

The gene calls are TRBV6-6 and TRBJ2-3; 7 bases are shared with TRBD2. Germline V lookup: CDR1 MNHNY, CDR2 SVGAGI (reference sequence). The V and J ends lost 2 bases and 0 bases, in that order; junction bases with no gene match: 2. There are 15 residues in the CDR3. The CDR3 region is CASSYAGVSTDTQYF. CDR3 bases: TGTGCCAGCAGTTACGCGGGGGTGAGCACAGATACGCAGTATTTT.

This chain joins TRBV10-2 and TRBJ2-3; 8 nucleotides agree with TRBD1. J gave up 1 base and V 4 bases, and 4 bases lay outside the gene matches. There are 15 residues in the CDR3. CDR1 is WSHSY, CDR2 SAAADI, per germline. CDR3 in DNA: TGCGCCAGCAGTGCGGACAGGGCCCGCACAGATACGCAGTATTTT. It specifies CASSADRARTDTQYF.

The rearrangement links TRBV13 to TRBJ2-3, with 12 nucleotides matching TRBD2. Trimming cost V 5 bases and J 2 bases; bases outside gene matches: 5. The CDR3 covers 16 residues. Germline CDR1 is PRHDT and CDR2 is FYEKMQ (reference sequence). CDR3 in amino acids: CASSPRTSGDTDTQYF. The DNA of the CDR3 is TGTGCCAGCAGCCCTCGGACTAGCGGGGACACAGATACGCAGTATTTT.

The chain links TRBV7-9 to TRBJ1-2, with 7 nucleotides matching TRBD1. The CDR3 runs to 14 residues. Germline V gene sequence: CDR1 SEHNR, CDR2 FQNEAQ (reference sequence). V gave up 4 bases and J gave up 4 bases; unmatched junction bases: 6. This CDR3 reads CASSWDSGLYGYTF. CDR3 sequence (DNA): TGTGCCAGCAGCTGGGACAGTGGCCTCTATGGCTACACCTTC.

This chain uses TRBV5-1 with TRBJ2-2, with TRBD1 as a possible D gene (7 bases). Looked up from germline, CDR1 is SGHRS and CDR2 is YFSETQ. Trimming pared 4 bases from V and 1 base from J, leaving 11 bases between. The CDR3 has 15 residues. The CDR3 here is CASSRGTVNTGELFF. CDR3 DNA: TGCGCCAGCAGCCGCGGGACAGTGAACACCGGGGAGCTGTTTTTT.

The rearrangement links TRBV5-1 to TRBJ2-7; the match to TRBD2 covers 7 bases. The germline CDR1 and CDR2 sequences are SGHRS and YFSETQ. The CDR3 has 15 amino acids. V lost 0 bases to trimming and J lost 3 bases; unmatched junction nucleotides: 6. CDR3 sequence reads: CASSLVAGTNYEQYF. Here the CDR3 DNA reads TGCGCCAGCAGCTTGGTGGCAGGGACTAACTACGAGCAGTACTTC.

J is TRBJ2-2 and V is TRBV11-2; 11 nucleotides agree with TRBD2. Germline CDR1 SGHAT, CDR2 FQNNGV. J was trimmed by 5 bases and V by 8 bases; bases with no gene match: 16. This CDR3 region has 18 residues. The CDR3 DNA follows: TGTGCCAGCCCGATCTTCGGGTCTAGCGGGGGGTATACCGGGGAGCTGTTTTTT. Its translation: CASPIFGSSGGYTGELFF.

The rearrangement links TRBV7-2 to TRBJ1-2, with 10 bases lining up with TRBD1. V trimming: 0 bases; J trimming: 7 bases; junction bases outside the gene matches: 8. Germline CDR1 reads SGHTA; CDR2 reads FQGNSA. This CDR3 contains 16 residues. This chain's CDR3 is CASSLATGQGPFGYTF. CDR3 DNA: TGTGCCAGCAGCTTAGCCACGGGACAGGGGCCCTTTGGCTACACCTTC.

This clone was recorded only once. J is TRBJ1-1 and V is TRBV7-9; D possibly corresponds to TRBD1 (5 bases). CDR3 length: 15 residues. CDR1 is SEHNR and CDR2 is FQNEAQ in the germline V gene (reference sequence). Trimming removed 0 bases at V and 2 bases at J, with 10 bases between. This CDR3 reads CASSLARGTNTEAFF. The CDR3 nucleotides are TGTGCCAGCAGCTTAGCGCGGGGCACAAACACTGAAGCTTTCTTT.

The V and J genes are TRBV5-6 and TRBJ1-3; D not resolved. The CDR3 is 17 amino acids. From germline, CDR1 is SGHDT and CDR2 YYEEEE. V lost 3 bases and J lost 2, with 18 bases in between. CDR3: CASSSYVDSFTGNTIYF. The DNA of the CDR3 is TGTGCCAGCAGCTCGTATGTCGACTCGTTCACTGGAAACACCATATATTTT. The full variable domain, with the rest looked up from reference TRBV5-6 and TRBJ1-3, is DAGVTQSPTHLIKTRGQQVTLRCSPKSGHDTVSWYQQALGQGPQFIFQYYEEEERQRGNFPDRFSGHQFPNYSSELNVNALLLGDSALYLCASSSYVDSFTGNTIYFGEGSWLTVV.

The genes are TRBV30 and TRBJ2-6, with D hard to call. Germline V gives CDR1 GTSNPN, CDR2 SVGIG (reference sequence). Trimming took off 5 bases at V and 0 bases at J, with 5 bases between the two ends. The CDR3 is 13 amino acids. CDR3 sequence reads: CAWGRSGANVLTF. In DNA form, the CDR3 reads TGTGCCTGGGGGCGCTCTGGGGCCAACGTCCTGACTTTC.

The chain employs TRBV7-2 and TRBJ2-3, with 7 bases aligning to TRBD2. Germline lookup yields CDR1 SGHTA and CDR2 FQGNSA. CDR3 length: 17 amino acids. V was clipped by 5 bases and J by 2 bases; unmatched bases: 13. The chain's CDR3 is CASSLGPSGSLTDTQYF. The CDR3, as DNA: TGTGCCAGCAGCCTCGGCCCTAGCGGCTCACTCACAGATACGCAGTATTTT.

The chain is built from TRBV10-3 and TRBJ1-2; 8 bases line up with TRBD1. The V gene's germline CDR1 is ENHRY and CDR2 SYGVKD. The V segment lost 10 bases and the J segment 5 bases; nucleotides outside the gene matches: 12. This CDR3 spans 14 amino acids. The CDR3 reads CASSRDRSGYGYTF. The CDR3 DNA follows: TGTGCCAGCAGCCGGGACAGGTCTGGGTATGGCTACACCTTC.

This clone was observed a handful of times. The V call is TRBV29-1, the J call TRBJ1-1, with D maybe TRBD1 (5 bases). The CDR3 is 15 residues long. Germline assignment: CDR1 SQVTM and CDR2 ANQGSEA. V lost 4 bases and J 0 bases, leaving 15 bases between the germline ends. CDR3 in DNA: TGCAGCGTTGGAGCCGGGCGGGGGATGAACACTGAAGCTTTCTTT. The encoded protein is CSVGAGRGMNTEAFF.

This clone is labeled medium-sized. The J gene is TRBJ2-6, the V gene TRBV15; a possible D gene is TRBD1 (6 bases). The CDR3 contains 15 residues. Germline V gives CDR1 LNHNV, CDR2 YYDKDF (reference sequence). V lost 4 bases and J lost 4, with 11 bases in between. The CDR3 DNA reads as TGTGCCACCAGCATGACAGGCTTCGGGGCCAACGTCCTGACTTTC. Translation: CATSMTGFGANVLTF. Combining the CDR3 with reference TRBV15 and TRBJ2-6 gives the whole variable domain DAMVIQNPRYQVTQFGKPVTLSCSQTLNHNVMYWYQQKSSQAPKLLFHYYDKDFNNEADTPDNFQSRRPNTSFCFLDIRSPGLGDTAMYLCATSMTGFGANVLTFGAGSRLTVL.